The 21 T cell receptor beta chains given below trace back to one sample, sequenced in a study of human T cells and chemical hapten exposure. TCRdb called the RACE reads again in MiXCR, with one record for every CDR3 protein. The repertoire consists of about 140,000 distinct CDR3 sequences, with roughly 12% occurring once and the leading ten covering around 1.4%. As to time point: patch test 2, 6 weeks after DPC sensitization. Regarding treatment: therapeutic diphenylcyclopropenone sensitization with weekly scalp DPC. The sequenced sample was whole blood, obtained in connection with sensitization to the hapten diphenylcyclopropenone (DPC). Receptors were obtained from a woman in her 50s with alopecia areata. Some clones in this sample may be carry-over from other donors' samples.

This clonotype was counted ten times or more. The chain's CDR3 is CASSPSTSGNEQYF. CDR3 sequence (DNA): TGTGCCAGCTCACCATCGACTAGCGGCAACGAGCAGTACTTC. The J gene is TRBJ2-7, the V gene TRBV18; 9 nucleotides match TRBD2. The CDR3 covers 14 residues. Germline lookup yields CDR1 KGHSH and CDR2 LQKENI. Trimming at V came to 2 bases and at J to 5 bases, leaving 4 bases not matched to a gene.

This clonotype turned up a few times. The rearrangement uses TRBV7-2 and TRBJ1-5, with D perhaps TRBD1 (5 bases). The CDR3 is made up of 15 amino acids. V gave up 4 bases and J gave up 4 bases, with 14 bases separating them. Germline-derived CDR1 and CDR2 are SGHTA and FQGNSA. This chain's CDR3 is CASSSAGAGNQPQHF. The CDR3 DNA follows: TGTGCCAGCAGCTCCGCGGGAGCAGGGAATCAGCCCCAGCATTTT.

A few counts support this clonotype. This sequence joins TRBV7-9 and TRBJ2-6; 9 positions match TRBD1. The germline gives CDR1 SEHNR, CDR2 FQNEAQ (reference sequence). Losses at the gene ends were 7 bases for V and 4 bases for J; bases not matched to a gene: 11. The CDR3 sequence is 17 residues long. The CDR3 coding sequence is TGTGCCAGCATCAAGGGACAGGGCCTCGCCGGGGCCAACGTCCTGACTTTC. It yields the protein CASIKGQGLAGANVLTF.

This clonotype was picked up a small number of times. This rearrangement joins TRBV2 to TRBJ2-2, with TRBD1 matching over 7 bases. Losses at the gene ends were 6 bases for V and 7 bases for J; bases not matched to a gene: 2. In germline, CDR1 is SNHLY, CDR2 FYNNEI. The length of the CDR3 is 12 residues. CDR3 residues: CASRGDSGELFF. Written as DNA, the CDR3 is TGTGCCAGCAGGGGGGACAGCGGGGAGCTGTTTTTT.

This chain joins TRBV6-5 and TRBJ2-7; D remains ambiguous. Trimming removed 7 bases at V and 2 bases at J, with 12 bases between. The CDR3 is made up of 13 amino acids. Germline CDR1 MNHEY, CDR2 SVGAGI. CDR3 sequence (DNA): TGTGCCAGCAAGCGAGGAGAGGCCTACGAGCAGTACTTC. It translates to CASKRGEAYEQYF.

This clonotype was seen more than once but under ten times. The chain joins TRBV21-1 to TRBJ2-7; TRBD2 is taken as the D call from the table, unchecked against the DNA. TRBV21-1 is labeled a pseudogene. The CDR3 spans 16 residues. The CDR3 DNA sequence: TGTGCCAGCAGCAAAGTCGGCACTAGCGGGACCCACGAGCAGTACTTC. Translated: CASSKVGTSGTHEQYF.

This clonotype was seen ten or more times. This sequence joins TRBV19 and TRBJ1-2; no firm D call. Per germline, CDR1 LNHDA and CDR2 SQIVND (reference sequence). Trimming left V 2 bases short and J 5 bases short, with 15 bases between. The CDR3 contains 15 residues. The CDR3 reads CASSISVAGGYGYTF. DNA of the CDR3: TGTGCCAGTAGTATAAGCGTGGCAGGAGGTTATGGCTACACCTTC.

This clonotype showed up just a few times. The gene calls are TRBV20-1 and TRBJ2-3; 7 bases match TRBD1. The CDR3 sequence is 15 residues long. The germline V gene has CDR1 DFQATT and CDR2 SNEGSKA (reference sequence). V gave up 1 base and J gave up 4 bases; unmatched junction bases: 8. The CDR3: CSARGTGQFPDTQYF. CDR3 sequence (DNA): TGCAGTGCTAGAGGGACGGGACAGTTTCCAGATACGCAGTATTTT.

The gene calls are TRBV10-3 and TRBJ2-7; TRBD1 agrees at 8 bases. The CDR3 runs to 14 residues. Germline values: CDR1 ENHRY, CDR2 SYGVKD. The V gene end was trimmed by 5 bases and the J gene end by 0 bases; junction bases not matched to a gene: 3. CDR3 sequence: CAISRQGSSYEQYF. CDR3 sequence (DNA): TGTGCCATCAGTCGACAGGGGAGCTCCTACGAGCAGTACTTC.

Only a few counts were recorded for this clonotype. This chain uses TRBV4-1 with TRBJ2-1; 10 nucleotides line up with TRBD2. CDR3 length equals 17 residues. Germline lookup yields CDR1 MGHRA and CDR2 YSYEKL. The ends lost 0 bases at V and 5 bases at J; junction bases unmatched: 7. The CDR3 loop is CASSQDFRTSGHNEQFF. In DNA, the CDR3 is TGCGCCAGCAGCCAAGATTTCAGGACTAGCGGTCACAATGAGCAGTTCTTC.

This clonotype was counted between two and nine times. The chain recombines TRBV7-6 with TRBJ2-1; TRBD1 matches at 12 bases. This CDR3 is built from 16 residues. The trim removed 5 bases at V and 8 bases at J, leaving 10 bases unmatched. Germline V gene sequence: CDR1 SGHVS, CDR2 FNYEAQ. DNA of the CDR3: TGTGCCAGCAGCCTCCAGGGACAGGGGGCTGTGGATGAGCAGTTCTTC. This encodes CASSLQGQGAVDEQFF.

This clonotype was counted many times. This chain connects TRBV6-1 to TRBJ1-6; D is perhaps TRBD1 (5 bases). CDR3 length: 14 residues. Per germline, CDR1 MNHNS and CDR2 SASEGT. Trimming took off 6 bases at V and 7 bases at J, with 13 bases between the two ends. For the CDR3, the DNA is TGTGCCAGCAGCTCGGGGCAGTACAATTCACCCCTCCACTTT. This translates into CASSSGQYNSPLHF.

This clonotype was found many times. The rearrangement joins TRBV29-1 to TRBJ1-1; D unclear. Germline-derived CDR1 and CDR2 are SQVTM and ANQGSEA. This CDR3 has 13 residues. Trimming cost V 6 bases and J 0 bases, with 11 bases left between them. In DNA form, the CDR3 reads TGCAGCGTAGACCGAGGCCTGAACACTGAAGCTTTCTTT. Translated: CSVDRGLNTEAFF.

This clonotype was seen many times. The gene calls are TRBV5-1 and TRBJ2-1; TRBD1 agrees at 11 bases. The CDR3 extends over 15 amino acids. Germline V gene lookup returns CDR1 SGHRS and CDR2 YFSETQ. Trimming cost V 4 bases and J 7 bases; bases outside gene matches: 7. CDR3 sequence (DNA): TGCGCCAGCAGCACCGGACAGGGGGCGAGGAATGAGCAGTTCTTC. It encodes CASSTGQGARNEQFF.

This chain connects TRBV19 to TRBJ2-1, with 7 bases matching TRBD2. Germline CDR1 LNHDA, CDR2 SQIVND (reference sequence). The CDR3 runs 16 residues. After removal of 7 bases from V and 3 bases from J, the junction contained 12 bases not matched to a gene. The CDR3 sequence: CASTPKQGTNYNEQFF. The CDR3 DNA sequence: TGTGCCAGTACTCCCAAGCAAGGGACTAACTACAATGAGCAGTTCTTC.

This clonotype was observed a few times. The genes are TRBV11-2 and TRBJ2-3, with D uncertain. V was trimmed by 0 bases and J by 3 bases, leaving 4 bases between them. There are 13 residues in the CDR3. Germline CDR1 and CDR2: SGHAT and FQNNGV. The CDR3 here is CASSLDWTDTQYF. The CDR3 nucleotides are TGTGCCAGCAGCTTAGATTGGACAGATACGCAGTATTTT.

The chain combines TRBV5-5 with TRBJ2-7; TRBD2 matches 12 bases. This CDR3 region has 16 residues. The germline V gene encodes CDR1 SGHKS and CDR2 YYEKEE (reference sequence). V lost 3 bases, J lost 1 base, and 5 bases stayed unmatched. Written as DNA, the CDR3 is TGTGCCAGCAGCTACGCTAGCGGGAGGGTATCCTACGAGCAGTACTTC. Protein sequence: CASSYASGRVSYEQYF.

This clonotype turned up a few times. This chain joins TRBV5-6 and TRBJ1-2, with D maybe TRBD1 (5 bases). This CDR3 is 15 amino acids long. The V end lost 3 bases, the J end lost 2 bases, and 14 bases lay between the germline ends. Germline V lookup: CDR1 SGHDT, CDR2 YYEEEE. For the CDR3, the DNA is TGTGCCAGCAGCTCACCCGGGACGCCGAACTATGGCTACACCTTC. The encoded protein is CASSSPGTPNYGYTF.

This clonotype appeared many times. The rearrangement uses TRBV14 and TRBJ1-5; unclear D gene. With 0 bases removed from V and 2 bases from J, the gap between germline ends came to 14 bases. There are 17 residues in the CDR3. Germline CDR1 reads SGHDN; CDR2 reads FVKESK. CDR3 nucleotide sequence: TGTGCCAGCAGCCAAGATCCCCCCGGGCCGGGCAATCAGCCCCAGCATTTT. Its translation: CASSQDPPGPGNQPQHF.

This clonotype has a count of ten or more. The chain carries TRBV28 and TRBJ1-5; D uncertain. Trimming shortened V by 6 bases and J by 1 base, and 10 bases separated the two germline ends. CDR1 and CDR2 (germline): MDHEN, SYDVKM. The CDR3 length is 14 residues. CDR3 sequence (DNA): TGTGCCAGCAGAAGGAGCGGCAGCAATCAGCCCCAGCATTTT. Amino acids: CASRRSGSNQPQHF. Combining the CDR3 with reference TRBV28 and TRBJ1-5 gives the whole variable domain DVKVTQSSRYLVKRTGEKVFLECVQDMDHENMFWYRQDPGLGLRLIYFSYDVKMKEKGDIPEGYSVSREKKERFSLILESASTNQTSMYLCASRRSGSNQPQHFGDGTRLSIL.

CDR3 nucleotide sequence: TGCAGTGTTTACCTCAACAGGGAAGAGCAGTACTTC. It codes for CSVYLNREEQYF. The V gene is TRBV20-1, the J gene TRBJ2-7; D might be TRBD1 (6 bases). The length of the CDR3 is 12 residues. Deletions cut 7 bases from V and 7 bases from J, with 17 bases between. Germline V gene lookup returns CDR1 DFQATT and CDR2 SNEGSKA (reference sequence).